Listed below are T cell receptor beta chains from one sample, sequenced in a study of naive and memory T cell subsets. Each CDR3 protein is one row after TCRdb ran MiXCR on the UMI-ligation and nested PCR reads. The table records 95,000 to 150,000 distinct CDR3 sequences, roughly 36% of them present only once. Material for sequencing was central memory CD4+ T cells from blood. The receptors were sampled from a human donor in good health. Both conserved end residues are part of each CDR3. D genes are given only for firm matches. Size tells how often a clone was seen (once, few, many) or the class of an expanded clone, and some rows leave it out.

j_call d_call clone_size v_call cdr3_aa cdr3_nt
TRBJ2-7 . few TRBV27 CASKGHGEYEQYF TGTGCCAGCAAGGGGCACGGGGAATACGAGCAGTACTTC
TRBJ1-1 . few TRBV6-1 CASNLRVNTEAFF TGTGCCAGCAACTTAAGGGTTAACACTGAAGCTTTCTTT
TRBJ2-4 TRBD2 . TRBV28 CASRNIPFLGRAPKNIQYF TGTGCCAGCCGAAATATACCTTTTCTTGGGAGGGCCCCCAAAAACATTCAGTACTTC
TRBJ2-7 . few TRBV29-1 CSGGQSYEQYF TGCAGCGGGGGTCAGTCCTACGAGCAGTACTTC
TRBJ1-2 . . TRBV29-1 CSVVGGTRGTYGYTF TGCAGCGTTGTGGGAGGAACACGGGGGACCTATGGCTACACCTTC
TRBJ2-1 TRBD2 . TRBV6-1 CASSGLALNEQFF TGTGCCAGCAGTGGACTAGCTTTGAATGAGCAGTTCTTC
TRBJ1-1 . once TRBV6-2/TRBV6-3 CASSYSLGGVTEAFF TGTGCGAGCAGTTACTCGCTGGGGGGGGTCACTGAAGCTTTCTTT
TRBJ2-1 . . TRBV7-8 CASSLPRRLSSYNEQFF TGTGCCAGCAGCTTACCGCGGCGCCTGAGCTCCTACAATGAGCAGTTCTTC
TRBJ2-4 . . TRBV2 CASNPRDWAHIQYF TGTGCCAGCAACCCCCGGGACTGGGCCCACATTCAGTACTTC
TRBJ2-7 . once TRBV7-2 CASSLGPGASYEQYF TGTGCCAGCAGCTTAGGTCCGGGGGCGAGTTACGAGCAGTACTTC
TRBJ1-3 TRBD1 . TRBV5-4 CASSPGQGRTGNTIYF TGTGCCAGCAGCCCGGGACAGGGGAGGACTGGAAACACCATATATTTT
TRBJ2-3 TRBD2 . TRBV20-1 CSTLAGGGTDTQYF TGCAGTACACTAGCGGGAGGGGGGACAGATACGCAGTATTTT
TRBJ2-7 . . TRBV7-2 CASSFGGSVYEQYF TGTGCCAGCAGCTTTGGGGGGAGTGTCTACGAGCAGTACTTC
TRBJ2-3 TRBD1 few TRBV20-1 CSALDRASTDTQYF TGCAGTGCCCTGGACAGGGCTAGCACAGATACGCAGTATTTT
TRBJ2-3 TRBD2 . TRBV7-2 CASRAGGDTQYF TGTGCCAGCAGAGCGGGAGGCGATACGCAGTATTTT
TRBJ2-2 . . TRBV9 CASSVAVRSNTGELFF TGTGCCAGCAGCGTAGCTGTCAGGTCGAACACCGGGGAGCTGTTTTTT
TRBJ2-3 . few TRBV7-2 CASSQSDTQYF TGTGCCAGCAGCCAATCAGATACGCAGTATTTT
TRBJ2-1 . few TRBV11-2 CASSFASPWTPGNEQFF TGTGCCAGCAGCTTCGCTTCGCCGTGGACGCCCGGCAATGAGCAGTTCTTC
TRBJ2-7 . medium-sized TRBV6-5 CASSPGAVREQYF TGTGCCAGCAGTCCCGGGGCTGTACGCGAGCAGTACTTC
TRBJ2-3 . few TRBV29-1 CSVAPAGWGTDTQYF TGCAGCGTTGCCCCAGCGGGTTGGGGTACAGATACGCAGTATTTT
TRBJ2-3 . . TRBV28 CASSSSQRTDTQYF TGTGCCAGCAGCTCCTCACAGCGCACAGATACGCAGTATTTT
TRBJ2-7 TRBD2 . TRBV2 CASTGGTPPYEQYF TGTGCCAGCACCGGGGGGACTCCCCCCTACGAGCAGTACTTC
TRBJ2-1 TRBD2 . TRBV20-1 CSARERTSGRLFEQFF TGCAGTGCTAGAGAGAGGACTAGCGGGAGGTTGTTTGAGCAGTTCTTC
TRBJ1-6 . . TRBV7-6 CASSLRQVGDSPLHF TGTGCCAGCAGCTTAAGACAGGTCGGGGATTCACCCCTCCACTTT
TRBJ2-3 . . TRBV20-1 CSARDRYGSADTQYF TGCAGTGCTAGAGATCGATACGGGAGCGCAGATACGCAGTATTTT
TRBJ2-5 . . TRBV14 CASSTGLMQTQYF TGTGCCAGCAGCACAGGGCTCATGCAGACCCAGTACTTC
TRBJ1-2 . . TRBV7-9 CASSPTGIYGYTF TGTGCCAGCAGCCCAACAGGGATCTATGGCTACACCTTC
TRBJ1-5 TRBD1 . TRBV28 CASSITGGALKDQPQHF TGTGCCAGCTCAATAACAGGGGGTGCGCTAAAGGACCAGCCCCAGCATTTT
TRBJ2-5 . . TRBV5-1 CASSLGGNQETQYF TGCGCCAGCAGCTTGGGGGGAAACCAAGAGACCCAGTACTTC
TRBJ2-3 . . TRBV7-2 CASSLRVGGDTQYF TGTGCCAGCAGCTTAAGAGTAGGGGGAGATACGCAGTATTTT
TRBJ1-5 . . TRBV28 CASSIGVGSNQPQHF TGTGCCAGCAGTATCGGGGTAGGAAGCAATCAGCCCCAGCATTTT
TRBJ2-4 TRBD2 . TRBV20-1 CSAPGLAGNIQYF TGCAGTGCCCCCGGACTAGCCGGGAACATTCAGTACTTC
TRBJ2-4 . few TRBV5-5 CASSSDGGFIQYF TGTGCCAGCAGCTCGGATGGGGGCTTCATTCAGTACTTC
TRBJ2-7 TRBD1 . TRBV29-1 CSGRQGSEQYF TGCAGCGGCAGACAGGGCTCCGAGCAGTACTTC
TRBJ1-1 TRBD1 . TRBV5-1 CASSSRDRGKTEAFF TGCGCCAGCAGCTCCCGGGACAGGGGTAAGACTGAAGCTTTCTTT
TRBJ1-5 . few TRBV2 CAAGGGNQPQHF TGTGCTGCGGGGGGGGGCAATCAGCCCCAGCATTTT
TRBJ2-3 TRBD2 once TRBV7-9 CASSFTAGGSTDTQYF TGTGCCAGCAGCTTCACGGCGGGAGGTTCCACAGATACGCAGTATTTT
TRBJ2-5 TRBD2 . TRBV4-2 CASSQGSLAGEETQYF TGTGCCAGCAGCCAAGGATCGCTAGCGGGGGAAGAGACCCAGTACTTC
TRBJ2-7 TRBD1 many TRBV20-1 CSARRTGASYEQYF TGCAGTGCTAGGAGGACAGGAGCTTCCTACGAGCAGTACTTC
TRBJ2-3 . many TRBV18 CASSPFGVQGRADTQYF TGTGCCAGCTCACCCTTTGGAGTCCAGGGGAGGGCAGATACGCAGTATTTT
TRBJ2-1 . . TRBV11-2 CASSLYGGPQFF TGTGCCAGCAGCTTATATGGCGGGCCCCAGTTCTTC
TRBJ1-5 . once TRBV7-2 CASSLGRQDNQPQHF TGTGCCAGCAGTTTGGGTAGACAGGACAATCAGCCCCAGCATTTT
TRBJ2-7 . . TRBV28 CASSLGGGSYEQYF TGTGCCAGCAGTTTAGGTGGGGGATCCTACGAGCAGTACTTC
TRBJ2-5 . . TRBV3-1 CASSQASVETQYF TGTGCCAGCAGCCAAGCTAGCGTGGAGACCCAGTACTTC
TRBJ2-4 . . TRBV15 CATNSPVAKNIQYF TGTGCCACCAATTCGCCAGTAGCCAAAAACATTCAGTACTTC
TRBJ2-3 . . TRBV27 CASSLAGTPTDTQYF TGTGCCAGCAGTTTAGCAGGGACTCCCACAGATACGCAGTATTTT
TRBJ1-4 . . TRBV7-2 CASSLVSLSNEKLFF TGTGCCAGCAGCTTAGTATCCCTTTCTAATGAAAAACTGTTTTTT
TRBJ1-6 . many TRBV7-2 CASSSYKGGSPLHF TGTGCCAGCAGCTCATACAAAGGGGGTTCACCCCTCCACTTT